Here is one T cell receptor beta chain with its context. Its antigen is currently unknown. The table came from immunoSEQ multiplex PCR; TCRdb's copy has only in-frame clones and leaves some out. The sample includes roughly 240,000 clones, around 87% seen only once; the top ten take 2.6%. The data stem from a study of cytomegalovirus exposure and HLA in healthy donors. Across the study: It was reported in a later analysis that the same platform had been used for the 120 or so validation repertoires as for the 666 first-cohort repertoires. Study-level results: Despite most TCR sequences being rare, some public TCRs occurred in many donors. High specificity and sensitivity for cytomegalovirus status were reported for the classifier.

This CDR3 comprises 15 residues. Germline CDR1 and CDR2: MNHEY and SVGAGI. V lost 6 bases to trimming and J lost 5 bases, with 19 bases between them. The donors were part of the validation cohort, which consisted of some 120 subjects and was separate from the first cohort of 666 subjects. The receptor comes from a man aged 18 to 29 in good health and CMV-seronegative. This rearrangement joins TRBV6-5 to TRBJ1-1; D gene unclear. Input material: PBMCs. CDR3 protein: CASRSPLKGLTEAFF. CDR3 coding DNA: TGTGCCAGCAGGTCGCCCCTTAAAGGACTGACTGAAGCTTTCTTT.